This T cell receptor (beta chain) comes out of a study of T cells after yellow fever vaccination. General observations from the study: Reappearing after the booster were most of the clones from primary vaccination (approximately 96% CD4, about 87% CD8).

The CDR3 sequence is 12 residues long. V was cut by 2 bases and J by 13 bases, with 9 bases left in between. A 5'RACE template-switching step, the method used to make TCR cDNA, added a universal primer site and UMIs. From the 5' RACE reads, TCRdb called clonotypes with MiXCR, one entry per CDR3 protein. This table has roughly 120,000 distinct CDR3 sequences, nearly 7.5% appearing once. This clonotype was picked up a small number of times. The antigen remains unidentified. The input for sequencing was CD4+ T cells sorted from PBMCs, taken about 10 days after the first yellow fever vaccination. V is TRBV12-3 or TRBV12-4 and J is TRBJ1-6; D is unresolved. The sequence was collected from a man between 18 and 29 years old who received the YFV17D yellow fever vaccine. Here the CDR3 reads CASSLRFSPLHF. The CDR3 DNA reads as TGTGCCAGCAGTTTAAGGTTTAGTCCCCTCCACTTT.